This entry lists 17 T cell receptor beta chains sequenced from one sample in a study of blood T cell repertoires in COVID-19. Assay used: immunoSEQ multiplex PCR; TCRdb lists only in-frame clones, some missing. The table records fewer than 85,000 clones, roughly 80% of them present only once. The sequencing sample was made of peripheral blood. These TCRs come from a woman of 80 years or more with active or convalescent COVID-19.

This CDR3 is CASSLGQFYGYTF. Here the CDR3 DNA reads TGTGCCAGCAGCTTAGGGCAGTTCTATGGCTACACCTTC. The V gene is TRBV7-2, the J gene TRBJ1-2; D remains unclear. Germline lookup yields CDR1 SGHTA and CDR2 FQGNSA. V gave up 1 base and J gave up 4 bases, with 7 bases separating them. The CDR3 loop spans 13 amino acids.

V gene TRBV2 combines with J gene TRBJ2-3; perhaps TRBD2 as D (5 bases). CDR3 length equals 14 residues. CDR1 and CDR2 from the germline V gene are SNHLY and FYNNEI. V was shortened by 11 bases and J by 3 bases, with 18 bases between the two germline ends. The CDR3 coding sequence is TGTGCCGGAGGTAGTCGGGCGACTACAGATACGCAGTATTTT. Protein sequence: CAGGSRATTDTQYF. Combining the CDR3 with reference TRBV2 and TRBJ2-3 gives the whole variable domain EPEVTQTPSHQVTQMGQEVILRCVPISNHLYFYWYRQILGQKVEFLVSFYNNEISEKSEIFDDQFSVERPDGSNFTLKIRSTKLEDSAMYFCAGGSRATTDTQYFGPGTRLTVL.

V and J are TRBV30 and TRBJ2-1; D not resolved. This CDR3 comprises 12 residues. Trimming took off 2 bases at V and 10 bases at J, with 12 bases between the two ends. In germline, CDR1 is GTSNPN, CDR2 SVGIG (reference sequence). CDR3 residues: CAWSFTGVEQFF. CDR3 nucleotide sequence: TGTGCCTGGAGTTTTACTGGAGTGGAGCAGTTCTTC.

The rearrangement uses TRBV5-1 and TRBJ2-3, with 12 bases that match TRBD2. This CDR3 has 14 residues. J lost 4 bases, V lost 7 bases, and 4 bases had no gene match. From germline, CDR1 is SGHRS and CDR2 YFSETQ. The CDR3 loop reads CASCPSGRADTQYF. Written as DNA, the CDR3 is TGCGCCAGCTGCCCTAGCGGGAGGGCAGATACGCAGTATTTT.

This clone was seen just once. The chain is built from TRBV19 and TRBJ1-4; D unclear. Deletions cut 3 bases from V and 0 bases from J, with 8 bases between. The CDR3 covers 15 residues. Germline V lookup: CDR1 LNHDA, CDR2 SQIVND (reference sequence). DNA of the CDR3: TGTGCCAGTAGTATGGCTGTTGCAACTAATGAAAAACTGTTTTTT. Protein product: CASSMAVATNEKLFF.

The rearrangement joins TRBV4-1 to TRBJ2-3; 11 nucleotides match TRBD2. Trimming at V came to 2 bases and at J to 7 bases, leaving 5 bases not matched to a gene. The germline V gene encodes CDR1 MGHRA and CDR2 YSYEKL. The length of the CDR3 is 15 residues. The CDR3 coding sequence is TGCGCCAGCAGCCAACCTCTAGCGGGGGGCTATACGCAGTATTTT. Amino acid sequence: CASSQPLAGGYTQYF.

V usage is TRBV19 and J usage is TRBJ2-5; perhaps TRBD1 as D (5 bases). V was trimmed by 5 bases and J by 5 bases, leaving 12 bases between them. This CDR3 has 13 residues. From germline, CDR1 is LNHDA and CDR2 SQIVND (reference sequence). The CDR3 is CASSRRQMETQYF. CDR3 coding DNA: TGTGCCAGTAGTCGTCGACAGATGGAGACCCAGTACTTC.

The chain couples TRBV5-6 to TRBJ2-7; 9 nucleotides align to TRBD1. The CDR3 spans 16 residues. V gave up 0 bases and J gave up 4 bases; unmatched junction bases: 8. Germline V gene lookup returns CDR1 SGHDT and CDR2 YYEEEE. CDR3 in DNA: TGTGCCAGCAGCTTGGGTCCGGGACAGGGAGGGTACGAGCAGTACTTC. It codes for CASSLGPGQGGYEQYF.

CDR3 amino acids: CASSIQETQYF. The CDR3 nucleotides read TGTGCCAGCAGTATCCAAGAGACCCAGTACTTC. V gene TRBV7-2 combines with J gene TRBJ2-5; D remains ambiguous. Germline CDR1 is SGHTA and CDR2 is FQGNSA. V shed 6 bases and J shed 1 base, with 3 bases lying between them. The CDR3 has 11 amino acids. Full variable domain (rest looked up from reference TRBV7-2 and TRBJ2-5): GAGVSQSPSNKVTEKGKDVELRCDPISGHTALYWYRQSLGQGLEFLIYFQGNSAPDKSGLPSDRFSAERTGGSVSTLTIQRTQQEDSAVYLCASSIQETQYFGPGTRLLVL.

This chain joins TRBV19 and TRBJ2-2; a possible D gene is TRBD1 (5 bases). V lost 11 bases and J 5 bases, leaving 24 bases between the germline ends. CDR1 is LNHDA and CDR2 is SQIVND in the germline V gene (reference sequence). CDR3 length equals 16 residues. The CDR3, as DNA: TGTGCCGTCAAAGGCCGCCTAGACAGCCAAACCGGGGAGCTGTTTTTT. Translated: CAVKGRLDSQTGELFF.

This clone was seen just once. CDR3 sequence: CASSQRDTGYNEQFF. CDR3 DNA: TGCGCCAGCAGCCAAAGGGACACGGGGTACAATGAGCAGTTCTTC. This chain connects TRBV4-1 to TRBJ2-1; perhaps TRBD1 as D (6 bases). Germline CDR1 reads MGHRA; CDR2 reads YSYEKL. CDR3 length equals 15 residues. V gave up 2 bases and J gave up 4 bases, with 12 bases separating them.

This clone occurred once. The V gene is TRBV4-1, the J gene TRBJ2-2; 8 bases align to TRBD1. This CDR3 spans 15 amino acids. V shed 4 bases, J shed 4 bases, and the junction held 5 bases outside the gene matches. The germline CDR1 and CDR2 sequences are MGHRA and YSYEKL. This chain's CDR3 is CASSLMTGVTGELFF. In DNA, the CDR3 is TGCGCCAGCAGCCTCATGACAGGGGTCACCGGGGAGCTGTTTTTT.

The rearrangement links TRBV2 to TRBJ2-7, with a weak D call TRBD1 (5 bases). The germline V and J ends were trimmed by 8 bases and 4 bases, with 15 bases remaining between them. This CDR3 spans 13 amino acids. Germline V gene lookup returns CDR1 SNHLY and CDR2 FYNNEI. The CDR3 is CASLKNPGYEQYF. The CDR3 DNA reads TGTGCCAGCTTAAAGAACCCAGGGTACGAGCAGTACTTC.

This clone was detected only once. The chain employs TRBV6-2 or TRBV6-3 and TRBJ2-6; 9 bases agree with TRBD2. Germline lookup yields CDR1 MNHEY and CDR2 SVGEGT. J was trimmed by 7 bases and V by 6 bases; bases with no gene match: 13. The CDR3 is 17 amino acids. For the CDR3, the DNA is TGTGCCAGCAGCCACAGGATAGCGGGAGTAGGAGCCAACGTCCTGACTTTC. Encoded protein: CASSHRIAGVGANVLTF.

This clone was recorded a few times. This chain links TRBV28 with TRBJ1-5, with TRBD1 as a possible D gene (5 bases). Trimming took 6 bases from V and 7 from J, leaving 19 bases between them. Per the germline V gene, CDR1 is MDHEN and CDR2 is SYDVKM. This CDR3 contains 15 residues. For the CDR3, the DNA is TGTGCCAGCAGGATTGGGGACTTCGGAGGACAGCCCCAGCATTTT. This encodes CASRIGDFGGQPQHF. Drawing the rest from reference TRBV28 and TRBJ1-5, the complete variable domain is DVKVTQSSRYLVKRTGEKVFLECVQDMDHENMFWYRQDPGLGLRLIYFSYDVKMKEKGDIPEGYSVSREKKERFSLILESASTNQTSMYLCASRIGDFGGQPQHFGDGTRLSIL.

This clone was observed a handful of times. V is TRBV29-1 and J is TRBJ2-1, with 8 nucleotides matching TRBD1. Germline lookup yields CDR1 SQVTM and CDR2 ANQGSEA. The CDR3 runs to 14 residues. The V and J ends lost 7 bases and 7 bases, in that order; junction bases with no gene match: 12. In DNA, the CDR3 is TGCAGCGCTTCAAACAGGGGACAGGTGAATGAGCAGTTCTTC. This codes for CSASNRGQVNEQFF.

This clone was picked up a small number of times. This chain joins TRBV7-3 and TRBJ2-1, with 8 bases that match TRBD2. CDR1 and CDR2 (germline): SGHTA, FQGTGA. With 5 bases clipped from V and 4 bases from J, the junction kept 13 bases outside the gene matches. The length of the CDR3 is 17 residues. The CDR3 protein is CASSKLPAGGLYNEQFF. The CDR3 nucleotides read TGTGCCAGCAGCAAGCTACCGGCGGGGGGCCTTTACAATGAGCAGTTCTTC.